This T cell receptor beta chain originates from a study of blood T cell repertoires in COVID-19. Turning to the study itself: The United States, Italy and Spain provided the acute and convalescent COVID-19 samples. Sample material is recorded as cDNA or gDNA derived from T cells, B-cell-depleted T cells, or PBMCs.

Germline trimming cut 4 bases from V and 3 bases from J; bases unmatched to any gene: 5. The CDR3 extends over 14 amino acids. Germline V gives CDR1 KGHSH, CDR2 LQKENI. Sequencing used immunoSEQ multiplex PCR; TCRdb keeps in-frame clones, though not all of them. The sample lists about 220,000 clones; over 75% were seen once. Participant reports of clinical history set cohort assignment. Recovery meant two consecutive negative NP/OP PCR tests, professional clearance, or resolved symptoms. Sequenced sample: PBMCs or T cells enriched from blood (not recorded which). The chain has TRBV18 and TRBJ2-7; 8 bases match TRBD1. This clonotype originated in a woman aged 55-70 years who had recovered from COVID-19. The CDR3: CASSLPGTGYEQYF. DNA of the CDR3: TGTGCCAGCTCACTACCCGGGACAGGCTACGAGCAGTACTTC.